The T cell receptor beta chain described here comes from a study of blood T cell repertoires in COVID-19. Study details: Some COVID-19 samples were acute and others convalescent; all came from the United States, Italy and Spain. The cDNA or gDNA used as material had been derived from T cells, B-cell-depleted T cells, or PBMCs.

Original handling: Reference gene primer amplification gave nucleated cell count estimates. TCRdb keeps only in-frame clones here, not all; method: immunoSEQ multiplex PCR. That table gives V, J and clone size, and the DNA gave D and trimming. The sample lists tens of thousands of clones, 86% occurring once. The sequenced sample consisted of peripheral blood. The clonotype comes from a human donor in a cohort sampled during active COVID-19.

CDR3 amino acids: CASLGQGALEQYF. The CDR3 DNA is TGTGCCAGCCTCGGACAGGGGGCGTTAGAGCAGTACTTC. The rearrangement uses TRBV28 and TRBJ2-7; 11 bases line up with TRBD1. Germline lookup yields CDR1 MDHEN and CDR2 SYDVKM. This CDR3 has 13 residues. The J segment lost 7 bases and the V segment lost 8 bases, leaving 7 bases of the junction unmatched.